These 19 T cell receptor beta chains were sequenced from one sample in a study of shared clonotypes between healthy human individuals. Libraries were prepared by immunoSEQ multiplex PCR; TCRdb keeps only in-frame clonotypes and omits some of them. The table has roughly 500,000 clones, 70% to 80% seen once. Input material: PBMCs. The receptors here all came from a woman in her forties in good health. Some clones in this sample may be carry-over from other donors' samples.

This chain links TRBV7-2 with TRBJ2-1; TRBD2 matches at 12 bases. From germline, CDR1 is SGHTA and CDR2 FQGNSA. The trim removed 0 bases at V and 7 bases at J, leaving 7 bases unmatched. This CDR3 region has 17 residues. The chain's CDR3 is CASSLAPAGTSGNEQFF. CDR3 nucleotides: TGTGCCAGCAGCTTAGCTCCAGCCGGGACTAGCGGGAATGAGCAGTTCTTC.

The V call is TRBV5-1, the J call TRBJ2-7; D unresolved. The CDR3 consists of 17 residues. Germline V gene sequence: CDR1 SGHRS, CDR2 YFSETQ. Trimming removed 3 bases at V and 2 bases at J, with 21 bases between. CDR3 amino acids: CASSSRVEDSRPYEQYF. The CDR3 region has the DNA TGCGCCAGCAGCTCCCGCGTGGAAGACTCGCGGCCCTACGAGCAGTACTTC.

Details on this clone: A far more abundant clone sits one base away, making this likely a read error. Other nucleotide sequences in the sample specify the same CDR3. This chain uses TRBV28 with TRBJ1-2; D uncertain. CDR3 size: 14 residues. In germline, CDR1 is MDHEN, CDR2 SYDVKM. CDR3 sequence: CASTLTHLNYGYTF. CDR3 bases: TGTGCCAGCACCTTGACACATCTTAACTATGGCTACACCTTT.

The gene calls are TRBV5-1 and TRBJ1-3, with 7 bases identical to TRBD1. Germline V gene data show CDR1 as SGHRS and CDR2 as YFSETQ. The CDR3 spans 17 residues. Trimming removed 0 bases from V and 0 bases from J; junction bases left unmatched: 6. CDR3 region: CASSLEGTAVSGNTIYF. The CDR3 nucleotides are TGCGCCAGCAGCTTGGAAGGGACAGCGGTCTCTGGAAACACCATATATTTT.

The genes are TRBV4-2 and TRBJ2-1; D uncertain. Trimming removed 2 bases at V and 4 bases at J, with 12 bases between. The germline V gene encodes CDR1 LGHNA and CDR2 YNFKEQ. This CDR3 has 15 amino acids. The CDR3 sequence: CASSQSHRTYNEQFF. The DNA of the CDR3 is TGTGCCAGCAGCCAATCGCACAGAACTTACAATGAGCAGTTCTTC.

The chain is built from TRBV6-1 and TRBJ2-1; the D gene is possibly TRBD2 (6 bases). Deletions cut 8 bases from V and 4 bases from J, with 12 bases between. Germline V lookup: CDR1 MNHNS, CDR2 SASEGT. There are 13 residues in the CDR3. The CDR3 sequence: CASVRREYNEQFF. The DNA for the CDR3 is TGTGCCAGCGTCAGGAGGGAATACAATGAGCAGTTCTTC.

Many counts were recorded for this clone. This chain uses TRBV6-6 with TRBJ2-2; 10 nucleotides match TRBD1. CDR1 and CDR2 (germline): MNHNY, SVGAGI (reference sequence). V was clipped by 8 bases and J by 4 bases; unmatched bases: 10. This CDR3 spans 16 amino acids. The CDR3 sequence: CASSGTGVGLTGELFF. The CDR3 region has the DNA TGTGCCAGCTCCGGGACAGGGGTCGGTCTCACCGGGGAGCTGTTTTTT.

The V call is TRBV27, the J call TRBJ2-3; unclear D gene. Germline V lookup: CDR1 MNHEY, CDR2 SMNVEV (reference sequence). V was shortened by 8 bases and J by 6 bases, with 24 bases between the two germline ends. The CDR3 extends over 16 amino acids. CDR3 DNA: TGTGCCAGCGTCGTGGATATGTCCGGTAAGTGGGATACGCAGTATTTT. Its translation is CASVVDMSGKWDTQYF.

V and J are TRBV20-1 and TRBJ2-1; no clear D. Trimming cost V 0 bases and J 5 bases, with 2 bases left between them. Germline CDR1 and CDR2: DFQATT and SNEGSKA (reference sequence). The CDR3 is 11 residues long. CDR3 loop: CSARENNEQFF. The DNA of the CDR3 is TGCAGTGCTAGAGAGAACAATGAGCAGTTCTTC.

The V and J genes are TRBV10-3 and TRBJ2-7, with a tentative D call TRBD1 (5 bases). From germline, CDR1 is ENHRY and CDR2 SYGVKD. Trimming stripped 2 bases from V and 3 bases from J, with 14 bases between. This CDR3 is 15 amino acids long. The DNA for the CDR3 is TGTGCCATCAGTGAGGGACCCAGGGTTGGCTACGAGCAGTACTTC. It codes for CAISEGPRVGYEQYF.

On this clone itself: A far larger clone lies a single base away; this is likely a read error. As DNA, the CDR3 is TGTGCCGGCAGCTCGCCCCACCAACAGGGGGGAAACACCATATATTTT. Amino acid sequence: CAGSSPHQQGGNTIYF. This chain connects TRBV28 to TRBJ1-3; 7 bases agree with TRBD1. Per germline, CDR1 MDHEN and CDR2 SYDVKM. This CDR3 is 16 amino acids long. The full variable domain, with the rest looked up from reference TRBV28 and TRBJ1-3, is DVKVTQSSRYLVKRTGEKVFLECVQDMDHENMFWYRQDPGLGLRLIYFSYDVKMKEKGDIPEGYSVSREKKERFSLILESASTNQTSMYLCAGSSPHQQGGNTIYFGEGSWLTVV.

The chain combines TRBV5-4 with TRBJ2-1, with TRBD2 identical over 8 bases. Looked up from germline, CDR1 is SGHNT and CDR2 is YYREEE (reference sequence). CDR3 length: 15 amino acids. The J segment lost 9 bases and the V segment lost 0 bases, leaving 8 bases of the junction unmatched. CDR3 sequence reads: CASSLGSGGDTEQFF. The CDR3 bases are TGTGCCAGCAGCTTGGGGTCGGGAGGGGACACTGAGCAGTTCTTC.

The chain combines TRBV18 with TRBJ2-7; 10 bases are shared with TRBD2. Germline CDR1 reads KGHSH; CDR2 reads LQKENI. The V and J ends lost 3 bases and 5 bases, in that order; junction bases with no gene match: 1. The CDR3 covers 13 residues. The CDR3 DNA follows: TGTGCCAGCTCACCTAGCGGGAGGAACGAGCAGTACTTC. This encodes CASSPSGRNEQYF.

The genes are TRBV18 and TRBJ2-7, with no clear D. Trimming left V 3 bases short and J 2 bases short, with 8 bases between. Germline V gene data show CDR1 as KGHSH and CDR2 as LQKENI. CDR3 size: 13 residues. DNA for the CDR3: TGTGCCAGCTCACCCGGGCCTCCCTACGAGCAGTACTTC. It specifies CASSPGPPYEQYF.

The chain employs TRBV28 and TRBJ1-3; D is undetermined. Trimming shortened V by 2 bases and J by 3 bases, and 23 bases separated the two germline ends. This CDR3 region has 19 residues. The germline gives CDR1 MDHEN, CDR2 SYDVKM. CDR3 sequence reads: CASSLAGLRAGGIGNTIYF. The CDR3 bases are TGTGCCAGCAGTTTAGCTGGTCTTAGGGCCGGCGGCATTGGAAACACCATATATTTT.

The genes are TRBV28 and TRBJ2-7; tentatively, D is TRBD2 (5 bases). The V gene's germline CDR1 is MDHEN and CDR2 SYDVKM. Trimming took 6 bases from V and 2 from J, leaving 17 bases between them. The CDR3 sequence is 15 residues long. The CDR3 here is CASRTQRSPPYEQYF. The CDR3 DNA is TGTGCCAGCAGGACCCAGCGGAGCCCACCCTACGAGCAGTACTTC.

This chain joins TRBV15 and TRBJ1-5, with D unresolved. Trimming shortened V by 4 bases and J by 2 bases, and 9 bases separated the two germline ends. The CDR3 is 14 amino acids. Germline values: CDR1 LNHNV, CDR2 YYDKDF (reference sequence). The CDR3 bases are TGTGCCACCAGCATTTCGGGTGGCAATCAGCCCCAGCATTTT. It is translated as CATSISGGNQPQHF.

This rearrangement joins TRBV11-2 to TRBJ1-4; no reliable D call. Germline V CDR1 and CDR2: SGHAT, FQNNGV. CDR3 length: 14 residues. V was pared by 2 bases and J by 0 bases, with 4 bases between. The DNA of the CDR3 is TGTGCCAGCAGCTTAAGATCAACTAATGAAAAACTGTTTTTT. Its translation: CASSLRSTNEKLFF. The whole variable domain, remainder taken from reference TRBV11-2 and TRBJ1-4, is EAGVAQSPRYKIIEKRQSVAFWCNPISGHATLYWYQQILGQGPKLLIQFQNNGVVDDSQLPKDRFSAERLKGVDSTLKIQPAKLEDSAVYLCASSLRSTNEKLFFGSGTQLSVL.

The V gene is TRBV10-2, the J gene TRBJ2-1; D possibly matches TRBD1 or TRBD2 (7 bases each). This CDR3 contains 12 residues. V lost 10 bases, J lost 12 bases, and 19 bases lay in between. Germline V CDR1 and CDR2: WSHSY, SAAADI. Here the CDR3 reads CATSGGVLPQFF. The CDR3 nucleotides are TGCGCCACCTCAGGGGGGGTACTCCCGCAGTTCTTC.